This T cell receptor (beta chain) was captured in a study of cytomegalovirus exposure and HLA in healthy donors. Study summary: It was reported in a later analysis that the same platform had been used for the 120 or so validation repertoires as for the 550 to 700 first-cohort repertoires. The study's findings and limits: While the bulk of TCR sequences proved rare, some public TCRs turned up in many donors. The study flagged approximately 180 TCR beta chains as cytomegalovirus-associated.

Clones were read by immunoSEQ multiplex PCR, and TCRdb kept only the in-frame ones, dropping some. This sample has some 150,000 clones, with 70% to 90% found just once. In the case of this clone: Its antigen is unidentified.

The donors were members of the validation cohort comprising approximately 120 subjects, separate from the roughly 700-subject first cohort. The sample comprised PBMCs. The clonotype comes from a man younger than 30 in good health and CMV-seronegative.

The CDR3 region is CASGDNYNEQFF. The CDR3 bases are TGTGCCAGCGGGGACAACTACAATGAGCAGTTCTTC. The rearrangement uses TRBV14 and TRBJ2-1; tentatively, D is TRBD1 (6 bases). The CDR3 sequence is 12 residues long. Deletions cut 8 bases from V and 3 bases from J, with 8 bases between. Germline loops: CDR1 SGHDN, CDR2 FVKESK.